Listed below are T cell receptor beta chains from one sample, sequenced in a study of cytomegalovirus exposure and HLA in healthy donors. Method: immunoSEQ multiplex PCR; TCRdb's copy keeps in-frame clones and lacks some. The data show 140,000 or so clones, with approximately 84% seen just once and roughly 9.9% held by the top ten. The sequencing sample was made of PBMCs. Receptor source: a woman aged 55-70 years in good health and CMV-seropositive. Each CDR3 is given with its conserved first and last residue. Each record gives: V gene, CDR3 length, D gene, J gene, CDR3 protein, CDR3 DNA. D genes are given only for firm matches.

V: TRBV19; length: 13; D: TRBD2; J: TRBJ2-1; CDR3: CASSISGGDEQFF; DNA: TGTGCCAGTAGTATTAGCGGGGGGGATGAGCAGTTCTTC
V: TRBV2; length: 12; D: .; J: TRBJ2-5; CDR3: CASRQGSETQYF; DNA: TGTGCCAGTCGCCAGGGGTCGGAGACCCAGTACTTC
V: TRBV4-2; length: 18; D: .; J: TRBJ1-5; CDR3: CASSLQKTGSGSNQPQHF; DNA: TGTGCCAGCAGCCTTCAGAAGACGGGGAGTGGGAGCAATCAGCCCCAGCATTTT
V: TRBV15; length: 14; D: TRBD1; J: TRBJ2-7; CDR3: CATSDRGNPYEQYF; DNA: TGTGCCACCAGCGACAGGGGTAATCCCTACGAGCAGTACTTC
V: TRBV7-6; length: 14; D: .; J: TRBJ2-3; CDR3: CASSRGSSRDTQYF; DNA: TGTGCCAGCAGCCGAGGCTCATCCCGGGATACGCAGTATTTT
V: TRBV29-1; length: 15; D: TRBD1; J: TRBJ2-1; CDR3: CSVEVGQGGNNEQFF; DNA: TGCAGCGTTGAAGTGGGACAGGGTGGGAACAATGAGCAGTTCTTC
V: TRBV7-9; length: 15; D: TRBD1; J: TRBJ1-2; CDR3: CASSAFTGTGEGYTF; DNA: TGTGCCAGCAGCGCTTTTACCGGGACAGGGGAAGGCTACACCTTC
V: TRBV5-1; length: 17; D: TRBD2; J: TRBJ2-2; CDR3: CASSLGAGLEGTGELFF; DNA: TGCGCCAGCAGCTTGGGGGCTGGACTAGAGGGCACCGGGGAGCTGTTTTTT
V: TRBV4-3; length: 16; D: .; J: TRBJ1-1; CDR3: CASSQDAGAMNTEAFF; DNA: TGCGCCAGCAGCCAAGACGCAGGGGCCATGAACACTGAAGCTTTCTTT
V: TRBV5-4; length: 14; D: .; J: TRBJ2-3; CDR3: CASGSGGPTDTQYF; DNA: TGTGCCAGCGGTAGCGGAGGGCCCACAGATACGCAGTATTTT
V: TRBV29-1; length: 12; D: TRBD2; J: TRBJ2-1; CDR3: CSVVAGVNEQFF; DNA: TGCAGCGTTGTAGCGGGAGTAAATGAGCAGTTCTTC
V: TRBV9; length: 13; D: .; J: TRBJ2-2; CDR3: CASSVLGGGELFF; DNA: TGTGCCAGCAGCGTCTTAGGGGGCGGGGAGCTGTTTTTT
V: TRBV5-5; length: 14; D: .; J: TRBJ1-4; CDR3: CASSLDRVAEKLFF; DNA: TGTGCCAGCAGCTTAGACAGAGTTGCAGAAAAACTGTTTTTT
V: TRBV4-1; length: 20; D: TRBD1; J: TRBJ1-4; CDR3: CASSQGGAGGVVRANEKLFF; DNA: TGCGCCAGCAGCCAAGGTGGAGCAGGGGGTGTCGTCCGTGCTAATGAAAAACTGTTTTTT